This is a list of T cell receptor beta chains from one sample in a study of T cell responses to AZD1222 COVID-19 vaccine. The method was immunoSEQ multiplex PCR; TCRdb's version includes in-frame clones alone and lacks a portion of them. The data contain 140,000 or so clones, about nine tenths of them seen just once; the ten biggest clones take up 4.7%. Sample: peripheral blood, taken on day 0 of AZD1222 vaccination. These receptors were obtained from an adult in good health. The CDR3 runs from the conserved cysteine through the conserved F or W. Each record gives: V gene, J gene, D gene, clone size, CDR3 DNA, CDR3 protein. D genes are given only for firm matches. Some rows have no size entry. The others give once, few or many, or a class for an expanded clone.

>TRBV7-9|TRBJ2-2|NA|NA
TGTGCCAGCAGTCTACCGAATTTCGGGGAGCTGTTTTTT
CASSLPNFGELFF
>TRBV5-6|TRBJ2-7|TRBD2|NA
TGTGCCAGCAGCTTGGTAGTAAGCGGGAGGGCCCACGGATCCTACGAGCAGTACTTC
CASSLVVSGRAHGSYEQYF
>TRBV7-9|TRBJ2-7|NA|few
TGTGCCAGCAGCTTAGCAGGGTACTACGAGCAGTACTTC
CASSLAGYYEQYF
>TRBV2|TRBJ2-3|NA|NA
TGTGCCACTACTGGAACGATCATAGATACGCAGTATTTT
CATTGTIIDTQYF
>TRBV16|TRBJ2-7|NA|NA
TGTGCCAGCAGTTCGGGTCTCGAGGACGAGCAGTACTTC
CASSSGLEDEQYF
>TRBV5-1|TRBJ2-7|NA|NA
TGCGCCAGCAGTCCTAAGGACGCACGATCCTACGAGCAGTACTTC
CASSPKDARSYEQYF
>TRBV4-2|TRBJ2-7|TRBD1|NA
TGTGCCAGCAGCCAAAAAGTCTCCGGTCAGGGGGCTGGCTACGAGCAGTACTTC
CASSQKVSGQGAGYEQYF
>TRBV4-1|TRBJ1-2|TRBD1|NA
TGCGCCAGCAGCCAGTCTTCGTCGCTCGGGGGGACAGGGGCCTCCCCCTCAACCTTC
CASSQSSSLGGTGASPSTF
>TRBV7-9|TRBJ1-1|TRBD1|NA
TGTGCCAGCAGCTTAGCCCTGGGACAGCCCAGAAGGGACACTGAAGCTTTCTTT
CASSLALGQPRRDTEAFF
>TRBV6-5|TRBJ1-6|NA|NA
TGTGCCAGCAGTTCCGGGACCCACCGCTCACCCCTCCACTTT
CASSSGTHRSPLHF
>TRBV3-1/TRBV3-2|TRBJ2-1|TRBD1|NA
TGTGCCAGCAGCCCGAACAGGGGAGCAGGCAATGAGCAGTTCTTC
CASSPNRGAGNEQFF
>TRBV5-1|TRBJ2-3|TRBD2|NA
TGCGCCAGCAGCTTGGCTGGGGTCTCTAGCGGGGTTTTAGATACGCAGTATTTT
CASSLAGVSSGVLDTQYF
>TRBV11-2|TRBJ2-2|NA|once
TGTGCCAGCACCGTGGGGTCGAACACCGGGGAGCTGTTTTTT
CASTVGSNTGELFF
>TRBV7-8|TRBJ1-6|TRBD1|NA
TGTGCCAGCAGCGAAGACAGGGCCCTTAATTCACCCCTCCACTTT
CASSEDRALNSPLHF
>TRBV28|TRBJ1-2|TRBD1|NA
TGTGCCAGCGATGACAGGGCGTACTATGGCTACACCTTC
CASDDRAYYGYTF
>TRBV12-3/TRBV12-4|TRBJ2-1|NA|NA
TGTGCCTGCTCCCTGCCAGGGTACAATGAGCAGTTCTTC
CACSLPGYNEQFF
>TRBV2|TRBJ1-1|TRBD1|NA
TGTGCCAGCAGCACCAGGGGGACTGAAGCTTTCTTT
CASSTRGTEAFF
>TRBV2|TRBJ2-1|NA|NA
TGTGCCAGCAGTGCCAGGGTGAACTCCTACAATGAGCAGTTCTTC
CASSARVNSYNEQFF
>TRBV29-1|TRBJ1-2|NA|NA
TGCAGCGCTGTGATCCGCGCCGGCTACACCTTC
CSAVIRAGYTF
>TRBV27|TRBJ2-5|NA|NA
TGTGCCAGCAGTTTAATCGCCGAGAGGATAGGGGAGACCCAGTACTTC
CASSLIAERIGETQYF
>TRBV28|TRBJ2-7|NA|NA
TGTGCCAGCAGTTTGCACGGATCCTACGAGCAGTACTTC
CASSLHGSYEQYF
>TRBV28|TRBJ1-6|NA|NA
TGTGCCAGCAGTTTAGGCTTGGGCTCCTATAATTCACCCCTCCACTTT
CASSLGLGSYNSPLHF
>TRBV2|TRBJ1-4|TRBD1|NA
TGTGCCAGCAGCGCTATTCTGGCTCCGGGACAGGCAACTTCAACTAATGAAAAACTGTTTTTT
CASSAILAPGQATSTNEKLFF
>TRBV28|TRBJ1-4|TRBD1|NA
TGTGCCAGCAGTTTACCCGGGACAGTTAATGAAAAACTGTTTTTT
CASSLPGTVNEKLFF
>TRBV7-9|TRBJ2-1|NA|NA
TGTGCCAGCAGCTTAGCCTCGGGTACAGCCGTAGGGAACAATGAGCAGTTCTTC
CASSLASGTAVGNNEQFF
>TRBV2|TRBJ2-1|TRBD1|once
TGTGCCACCAACAGGGGAATTGGTTACAATGAGCAGTTCTTC
CATNRGIGYNEQFF
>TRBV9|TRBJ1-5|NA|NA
TGTGCCAGCAGCGTAGGGACGGGGGGCAATCAGCCCCAGCATTTT
CASSVGTGGNQPQHF
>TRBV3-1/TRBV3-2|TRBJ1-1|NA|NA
TGTGCCAGCAGCCAAAGACAGACTGAAGCTTTCTTT
CASSQRQTEAFF
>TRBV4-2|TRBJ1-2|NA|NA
TGTGCCAGCAGCCAGCACCAACGGGTTCGGGATGGCTACACCTTC
CASSQHQRVRDGYTF
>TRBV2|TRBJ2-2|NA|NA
TGTGCCAGCAGGGCGGGACGGATGAACACCGGGGAGCTGTTTTTT
CASRAGRMNTGELFF
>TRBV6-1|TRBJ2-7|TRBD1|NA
TGTGCCAGCAGTGAAGCGGTCGGGGACAGTATGAGTGACGAGCAGTACTTC
CASSEAVGDSMSDEQYF
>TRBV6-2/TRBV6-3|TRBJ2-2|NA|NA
TGTGCCAGCAGTCAATCCGGGACAATAGCCGGGGAGCTGTTTTTT
CASSQSGTIAGELFF
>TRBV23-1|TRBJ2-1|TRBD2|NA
TGCGCCAGCAGTCCCCCGGAAGCGGGGGGCAACAATGAGCAGTTCTTC
CASSPPEAGGNNEQFF
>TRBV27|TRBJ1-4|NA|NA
TGTGCCAGCAGTTTACTCCCGGCCAAGGGGGGTGAAAAACTGTTTTTT
CASSLLPAKGGEKLFF
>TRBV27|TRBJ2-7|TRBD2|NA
TGTGCCAGCAGCCTAGCGGGGGGACCCTACGAGCAGTACTTC
CASSLAGGPYEQYF
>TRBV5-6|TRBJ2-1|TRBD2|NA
TGTGCCAGCAGCTTGGCGGGACTAGCGGCCATCAATGAGCAGTTCTTC
CASSLAGLAAINEQFF
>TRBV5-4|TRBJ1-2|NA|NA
TGTGCCAGCAGCTTGGTCGGGGGCCAGATCTATGGCTACACCTTC
CASSLVGGQIYGYTF
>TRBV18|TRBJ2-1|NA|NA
TGTGCCAGCTCACCTGGAAACGGGGGGCCGTCCTACAATGAGCAGTTCTTC
CASSPGNGGPSYNEQFF
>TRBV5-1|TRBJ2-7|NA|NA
TGCGCCAGCAGCTTGAGTCCTCTAGCCTACGAGCAGTACTTC
CASSLSPLAYEQYF
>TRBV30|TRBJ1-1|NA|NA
TGTGCCCTATCGAATACAGGGAACACTGAAGCTTTCTTT
CALSNTGNTEAFF
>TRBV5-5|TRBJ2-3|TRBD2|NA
TGTGCCAGCAGCCTCTATCTCACTAGCGGGTCTAGCACAGATACGCAGTATTTT
CASSLYLTSGSSTDTQYF